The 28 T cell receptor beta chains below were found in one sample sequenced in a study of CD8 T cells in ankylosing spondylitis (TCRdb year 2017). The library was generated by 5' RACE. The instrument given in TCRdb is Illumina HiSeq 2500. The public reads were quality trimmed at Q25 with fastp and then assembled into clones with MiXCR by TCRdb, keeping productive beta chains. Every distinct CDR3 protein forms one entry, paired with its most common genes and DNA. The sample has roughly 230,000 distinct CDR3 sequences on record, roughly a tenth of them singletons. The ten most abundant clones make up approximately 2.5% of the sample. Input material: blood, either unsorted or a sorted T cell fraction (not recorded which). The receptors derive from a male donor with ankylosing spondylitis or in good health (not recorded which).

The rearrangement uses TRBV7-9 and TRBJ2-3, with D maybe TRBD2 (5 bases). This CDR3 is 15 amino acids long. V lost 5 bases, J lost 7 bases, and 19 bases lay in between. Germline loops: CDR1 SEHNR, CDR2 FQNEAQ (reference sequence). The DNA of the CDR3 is TGTGCCAGCAGCCTGGGCCCCTATGGGGAGAATACGCAGTATTTT. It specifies CASSLGPYGENTQYF.

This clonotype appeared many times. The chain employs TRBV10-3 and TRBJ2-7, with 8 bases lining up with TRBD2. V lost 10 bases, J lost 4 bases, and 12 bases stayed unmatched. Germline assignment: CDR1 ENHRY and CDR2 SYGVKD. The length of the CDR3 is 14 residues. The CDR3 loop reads CATGLERGSYEQYF. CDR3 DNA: TGTGCCACCGGGCTGGAGCGGGGGTCATACGAGCAGTACTTC.

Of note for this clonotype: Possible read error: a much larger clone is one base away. CDR3 nucleotides: TGCACTGCAACCCTGACTAGCGGTAGCACAGATACGCAGTATTTT. Residues: CTATLTSGSTDTQYF. This chain uses TRBV20-1 with TRBJ2-3; 9 bases are shared with TRBD2. This CDR3 comprises 15 residues. CDR1 is DFQATT and CDR2 is SNEGSKA in the germline V gene (reference sequence).

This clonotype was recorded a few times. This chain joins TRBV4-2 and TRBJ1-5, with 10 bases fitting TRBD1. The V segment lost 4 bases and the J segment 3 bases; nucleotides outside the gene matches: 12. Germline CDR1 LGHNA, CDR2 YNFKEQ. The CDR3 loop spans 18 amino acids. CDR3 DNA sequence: TGTGCCAGCAGCCGAGAAAGAGGGGACAGGGGAGCCAATCAGCCCCAGCATTTT. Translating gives CASSRERGDRGANQPQHF.

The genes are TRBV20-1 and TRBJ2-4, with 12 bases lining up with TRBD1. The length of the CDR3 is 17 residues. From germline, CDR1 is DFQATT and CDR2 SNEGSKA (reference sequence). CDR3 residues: CCFPGQGASGVKNIQYF. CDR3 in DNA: TGCTGCTTCCCGGGACAGGGGGCTAGCGGGGTTAAAAACATTCAGTACTTC.

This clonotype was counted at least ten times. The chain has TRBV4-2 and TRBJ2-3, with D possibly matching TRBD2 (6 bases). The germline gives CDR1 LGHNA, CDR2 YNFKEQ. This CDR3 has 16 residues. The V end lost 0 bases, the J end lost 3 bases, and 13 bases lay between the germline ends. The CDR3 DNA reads TGTGCCAGCAGCCAAGATAGGGGCGGAGGGACAGATACGCAGTATTTT. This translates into CASSQDRGGGTDTQYF.

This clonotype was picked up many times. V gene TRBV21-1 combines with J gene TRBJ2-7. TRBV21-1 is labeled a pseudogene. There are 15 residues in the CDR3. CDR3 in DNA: TGTGCCAGCAGCAAAGAAGGAAGGGTTCCCTACGAGCAGTACTTC. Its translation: CASSKEGRVPYEQYF.

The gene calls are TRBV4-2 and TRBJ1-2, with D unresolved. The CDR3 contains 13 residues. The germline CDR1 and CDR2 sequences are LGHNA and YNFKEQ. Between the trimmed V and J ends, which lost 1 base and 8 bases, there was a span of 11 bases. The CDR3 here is CASSQVPMSGYTF. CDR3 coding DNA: TGTGCCAGCAGCCAAGTTCCCATGAGCGGCTACACCTTC.

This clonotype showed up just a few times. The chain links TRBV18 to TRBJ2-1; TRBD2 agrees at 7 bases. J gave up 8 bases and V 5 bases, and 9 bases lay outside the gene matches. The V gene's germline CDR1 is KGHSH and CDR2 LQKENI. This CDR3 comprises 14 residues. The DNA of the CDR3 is TGTGCCAGCTCAACGAGGGAGGGCGCATATGAGCAGTTCTTC. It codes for CASSTREGAYEQFF.

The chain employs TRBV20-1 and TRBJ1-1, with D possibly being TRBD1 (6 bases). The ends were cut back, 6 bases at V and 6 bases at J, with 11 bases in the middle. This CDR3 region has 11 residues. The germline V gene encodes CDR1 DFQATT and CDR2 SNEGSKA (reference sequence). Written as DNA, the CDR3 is TGCAGTGCACGACAGGATTCTGAAGCTTTCTTT. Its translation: CSARQDSEAFF.

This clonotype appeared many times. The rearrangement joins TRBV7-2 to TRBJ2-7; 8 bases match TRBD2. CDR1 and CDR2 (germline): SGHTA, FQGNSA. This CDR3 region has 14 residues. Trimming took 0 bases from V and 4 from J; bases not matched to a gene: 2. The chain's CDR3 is CASSLAAGVYEQYF. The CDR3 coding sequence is TGTGCCAGCAGCTTAGCAGCGGGAGTGTACGAGCAGTACTTC.

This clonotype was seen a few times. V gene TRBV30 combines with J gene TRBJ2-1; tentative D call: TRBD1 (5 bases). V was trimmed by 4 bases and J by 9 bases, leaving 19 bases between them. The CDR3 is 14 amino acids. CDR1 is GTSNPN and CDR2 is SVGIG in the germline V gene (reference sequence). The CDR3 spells CAWTWGQGMSEQFF. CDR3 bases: TGTGCCTGGACCTGGGGTCAGGGAATGAGTGAGCAGTTCTTC.

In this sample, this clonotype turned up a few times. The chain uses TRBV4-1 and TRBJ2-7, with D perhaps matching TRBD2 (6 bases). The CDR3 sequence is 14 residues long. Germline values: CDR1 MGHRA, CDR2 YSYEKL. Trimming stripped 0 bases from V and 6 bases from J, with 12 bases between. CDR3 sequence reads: CASSQEEGFGEQYF. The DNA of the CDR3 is TGCGCCAGCAGCCAAGAGGAGGGCTTCGGCGAGCAGTACTTC.

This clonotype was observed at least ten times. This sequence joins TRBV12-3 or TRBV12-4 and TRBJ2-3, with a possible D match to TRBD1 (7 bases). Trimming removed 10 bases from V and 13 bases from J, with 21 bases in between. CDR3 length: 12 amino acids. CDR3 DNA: TGTGCCACCTCTCGAACGGGACAGCGGGAGTATTTT. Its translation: CATSRTGQREYF.

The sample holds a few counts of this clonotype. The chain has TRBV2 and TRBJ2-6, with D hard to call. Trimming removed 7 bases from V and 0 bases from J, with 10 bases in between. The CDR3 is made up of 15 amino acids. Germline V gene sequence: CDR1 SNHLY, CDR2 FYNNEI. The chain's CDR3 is CASKDEFSGANVLTF. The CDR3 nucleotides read TGTGCCAGCAAAGACGAATTCTCTGGGGCCAACGTCCTGACTTTC.

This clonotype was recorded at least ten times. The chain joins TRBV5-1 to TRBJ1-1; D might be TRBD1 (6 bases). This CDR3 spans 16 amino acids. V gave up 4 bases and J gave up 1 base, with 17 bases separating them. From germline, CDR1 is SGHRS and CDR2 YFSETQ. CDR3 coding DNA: TGCGCCAGCAGCAAGGACAGCGTAAAGGGGAACACTGAAGCTTTCTTT. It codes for CASSKDSVKGNTEAFF.

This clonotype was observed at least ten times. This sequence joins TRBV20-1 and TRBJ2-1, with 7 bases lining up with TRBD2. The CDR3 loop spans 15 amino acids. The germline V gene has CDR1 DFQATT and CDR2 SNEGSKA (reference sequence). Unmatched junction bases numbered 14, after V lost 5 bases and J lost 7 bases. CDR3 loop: CSAHVGGVPTNEQFF. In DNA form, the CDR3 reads TGCAGTGCTCATGTTGGGGGGGTGCCTACGAATGAGCAGTTCTTC.

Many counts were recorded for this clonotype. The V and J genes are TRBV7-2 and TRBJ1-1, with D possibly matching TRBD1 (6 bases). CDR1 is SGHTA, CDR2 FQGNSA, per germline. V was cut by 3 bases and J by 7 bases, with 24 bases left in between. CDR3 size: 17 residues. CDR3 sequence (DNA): TGTGCCAGCAGCTTGCCAGTTTCACAGGGCACCTCCTTTGAAGCTTTCTTT. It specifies CASSLPVSQGTSFEAFF. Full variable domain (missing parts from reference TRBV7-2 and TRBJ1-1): GAGVSQSPSNKVTEKGKDVELRCDPISGHTALYWYRQSLGQGLEFLIYFQGNSAPDKSGLPSDRFSAERTGGSVSTLTIQRTQQEDSAVYLCASSLPVSQGTSFEAFFGQGTRLTVV.

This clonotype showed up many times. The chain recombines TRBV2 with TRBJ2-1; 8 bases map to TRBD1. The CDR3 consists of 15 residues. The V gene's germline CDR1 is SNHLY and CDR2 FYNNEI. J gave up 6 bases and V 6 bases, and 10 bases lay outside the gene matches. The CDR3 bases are TGTGCCAGCAGGCAAGCAGGGGGCGCTTTCAATGAGCAGTTCTTC. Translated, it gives CASRQAGGAFNEQFF.

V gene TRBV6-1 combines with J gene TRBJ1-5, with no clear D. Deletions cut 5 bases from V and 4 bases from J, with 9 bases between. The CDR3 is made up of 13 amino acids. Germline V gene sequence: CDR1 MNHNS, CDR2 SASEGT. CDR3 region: CASSHRGNQPQHF. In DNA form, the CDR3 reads TGTGCCAGCAGTCATCGGGGAAATCAGCCCCAGCATTTT.

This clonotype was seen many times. The CDR3 DNA is TGTGCCAGCAGCGACGGACGGGGGATCTCTGGAAACACCATATATTTT. It specifies CASSDGRGISGNTIYF. The gene calls are TRBV7-9 and TRBJ1-3, with D perhaps TRBD1 (5 bases). Trimming left V 5 bases short and J 0 bases short, with 14 bases between. Germline CDR1 and CDR2: SEHNR and FQNEAQ (reference sequence). The CDR3 spans 16 residues.

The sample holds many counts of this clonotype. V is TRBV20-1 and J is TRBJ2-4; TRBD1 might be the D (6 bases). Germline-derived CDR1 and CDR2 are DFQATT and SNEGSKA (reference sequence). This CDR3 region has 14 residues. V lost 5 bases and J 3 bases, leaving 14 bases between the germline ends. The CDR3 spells CSAGSGDYKNIQYF. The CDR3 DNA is TGCAGTGCTGGCTCAGGGGATTACAAAAACATTCAGTACTTC.

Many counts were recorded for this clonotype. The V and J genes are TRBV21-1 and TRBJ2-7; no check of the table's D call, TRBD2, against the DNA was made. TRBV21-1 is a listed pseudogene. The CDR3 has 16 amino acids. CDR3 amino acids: CASNPARTGTDYEQYF. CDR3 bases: TGTGCCAGCAATCCCGCTAGGACCGGGACAGACTACGAGCAGTACTTC.

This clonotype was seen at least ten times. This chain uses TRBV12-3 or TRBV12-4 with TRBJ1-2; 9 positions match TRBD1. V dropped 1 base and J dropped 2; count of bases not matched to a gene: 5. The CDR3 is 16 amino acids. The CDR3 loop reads CASSLESGTGNYGYTF. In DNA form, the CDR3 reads TGTGCCAGCAGTTTAGAAAGTGGGACAGGGAACTATGGCTACACCTTC.

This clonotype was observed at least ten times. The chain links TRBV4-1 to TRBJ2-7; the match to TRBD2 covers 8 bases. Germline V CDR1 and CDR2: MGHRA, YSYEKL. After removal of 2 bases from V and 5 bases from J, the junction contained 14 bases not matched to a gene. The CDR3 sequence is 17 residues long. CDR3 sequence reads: CASSQQWSSGLDHEQYF. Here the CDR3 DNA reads TGCGCCAGCAGCCAACAATGGTCTAGCGGGCTCGATCACGAGCAGTACTTC.

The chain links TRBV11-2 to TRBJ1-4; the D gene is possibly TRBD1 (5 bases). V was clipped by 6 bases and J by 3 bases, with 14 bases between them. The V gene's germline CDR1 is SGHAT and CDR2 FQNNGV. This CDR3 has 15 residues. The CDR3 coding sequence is TGTGCCAGCAGGATCTCCCAGGGCGCTAATGAAAAACTGTTTTTT. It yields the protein CASRISQGANEKLFF.

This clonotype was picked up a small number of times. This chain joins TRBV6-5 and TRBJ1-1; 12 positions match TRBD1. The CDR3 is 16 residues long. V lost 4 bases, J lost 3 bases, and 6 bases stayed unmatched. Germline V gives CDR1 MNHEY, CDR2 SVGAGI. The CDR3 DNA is TGTGCCAGCAGTTCGGGACAGGGGGCTAGGTACACTGAAGCTTTCTTT. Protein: CASSSGQGARYTEAFF.

CDR3 in amino acids: CASSLGQKSYEQYF. CDR3 coding DNA: TGCGCCAGCAGCTTGGGACAGAAATCCTACGAGCAGTACTTC. This sequence joins TRBV5-1 and TRBJ2-7, with D possibly matching TRBD1 (5 bases). The CDR3 extends over 14 amino acids. Trimming shortened V by 0 bases and J by 1 base, and 8 bases separated the two germline ends. Germline V gene sequence: CDR1 SGHRS, CDR2 YFSETQ.